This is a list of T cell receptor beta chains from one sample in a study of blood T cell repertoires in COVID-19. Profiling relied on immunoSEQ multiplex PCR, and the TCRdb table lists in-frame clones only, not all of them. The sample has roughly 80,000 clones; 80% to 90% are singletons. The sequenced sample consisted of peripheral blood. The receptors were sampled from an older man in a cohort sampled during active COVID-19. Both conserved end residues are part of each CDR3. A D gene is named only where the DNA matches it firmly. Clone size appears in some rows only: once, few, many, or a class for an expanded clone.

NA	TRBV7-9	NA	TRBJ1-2	CASSLDTFYTF	TGTGCCAGCAGCCTGGACACATTCTACACCTTC
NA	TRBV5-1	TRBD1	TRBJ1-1	CATRQGPHTEAFF	TGCGCCACCCGACAGGGACCACACACTGAAGCTTTCTTT
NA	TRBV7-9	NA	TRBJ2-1	CASEWELYNEQFF	TGTGCCAGCGAGTGGGAGCTTTACAATGAGCAGTTCTTC
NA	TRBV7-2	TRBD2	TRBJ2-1	CASSLRGDAYNEQFF	TGTGCCAGCAGCTTACGGGGGGACGCCTACAATGAGCAGTTCTTC
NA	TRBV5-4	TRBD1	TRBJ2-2	CASSYRGRSTGELFF	TGTGCCAGCAGCTACAGGGGGCGGAGCACCGGGGAGCTGTTTTTT
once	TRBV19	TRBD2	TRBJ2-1	CASSKGLAGATVYNEQFF	TGTGCCAGTAGTAAGGGACTAGCGGGGGCCACGGTCTACAATGAGCAGTTCTTC
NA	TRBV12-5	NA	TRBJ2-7	CASGPTRDTVYEQYF	TGTGCTAGTGGACCGACCCGGGACACGGTCTACGAGCAGTACTTC
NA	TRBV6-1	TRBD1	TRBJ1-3	CASSEDRGSGNTIYF	TGTGCCAGCAGTGAGGACAGGGGCTCTGGAAACACCATATATTTT
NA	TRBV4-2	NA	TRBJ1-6	CASSQDPGSNSPLHF	TGTGCCAGCAGCCAAGATCCGGGAAGTAATTCACCCCTCCACTTT
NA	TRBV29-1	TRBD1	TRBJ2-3	CSVGARGITDTQYF	TGCAGCGTTGGAGCCAGGGGGATCACAGATACGCAGTATTTT
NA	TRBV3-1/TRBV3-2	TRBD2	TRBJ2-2	CASSQDGGAGELFF	TGTGCCAGCAGCCAAGATGGGGGGGCCGGGGAGCTGTTTTTT
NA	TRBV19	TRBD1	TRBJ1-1	CASSLRDRPEAFF	TGTGCCAGTAGTCTCCGGGACAGGCCTGAAGCTTTCTTT
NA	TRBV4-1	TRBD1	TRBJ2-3	CASSRSGTGSQDTQYF	TGCGCCAGCAGCCGCTCCGGGACAGGGAGTCAAGATACGCAGTATTTT
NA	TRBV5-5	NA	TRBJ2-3	CASTPDGTPAADTQYF	TGTGCCAGCACCCCAGATGGTACACCTGCCGCAGATACGCAGTATTTT
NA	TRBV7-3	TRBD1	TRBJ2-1	CASSTGTGSIEQFF	TGTGCCAGCAGTACCGGGACAGGGTCTATTGAGCAGTTCTTC
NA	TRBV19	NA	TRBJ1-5	CARVPTVSNQPQHF	TGTGCTAGAGTCCCGACAGTCAGCAATCAGCCCCAGCATTTT
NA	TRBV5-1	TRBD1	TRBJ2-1	CASSLGDRGLYNEQFF	TGCGCCAGCAGCTTGGGCGACAGGGGGCTCTACAATGAGCAGTTCTTC
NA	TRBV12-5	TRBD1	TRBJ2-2	CASGRGTGELFF	TGTGCTAGTGGCAGGGGGACCGGGGAGCTGTTTTTT
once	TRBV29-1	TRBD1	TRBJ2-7	CSVLGQGFYEQYF	TGCAGCGTCCTCGGACAGGGATTCTACGAGCAGTACTTC
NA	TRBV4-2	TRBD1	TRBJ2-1	CASSQVGTGYNEQFF	TGTGCCAGCAGCCAAGTGGGGACAGGGTATAATGAGCAGTTCTTC
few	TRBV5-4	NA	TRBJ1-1	CASSSNGGGTEAFF	TGTGCCAGCAGCTCCAACGGGGGGGGGACTGAAGCTTTCTTT
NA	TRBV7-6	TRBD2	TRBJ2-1	CASSPPGGGNNEQFF	TGTGCCAGCAGCCCGCCGGGGGGGGGAAACAATGAGCAGTTCTTC
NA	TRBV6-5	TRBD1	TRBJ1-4	CASSLTGAPNEKLFF	TGTGCCAGCAGTTTGACAGGGGCCCCTAATGAAAAACTGTTTTTT
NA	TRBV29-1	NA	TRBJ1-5	CSVASWGDQPQHF	TGCAGCGTTGCGTCTTGGGGCGATCAGCCCCAGCATTTT
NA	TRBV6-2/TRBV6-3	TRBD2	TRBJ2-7	CASSDSGTRSYEQYF	TGTGCCAGCAGTGACTCCGGGACTAGAAGCTACGAGCAGTACTTC
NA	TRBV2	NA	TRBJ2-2	CASTTRQSGELFF	TGTGCCAGCACCACCAGACAGTCCGGGGAGCTGTTTTTT
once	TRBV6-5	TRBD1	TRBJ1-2	CASLGQGGGYTF	TGTGCCAGTTTGGGACAGGGGGGTGGCTACACCTTC
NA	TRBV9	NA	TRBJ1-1	CASSVTAMNTEAFF	TGTGCCAGCAGCGTGACAGCTATGAACACTGAAGCTTTCTTT
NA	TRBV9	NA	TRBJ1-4	CASSAEQGTNEKLFF	TGTGCCAGCAGCGCCGAACAGGGAACTAATGAAAAACTGTTTTTT
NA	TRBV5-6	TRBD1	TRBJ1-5	CASSYGQGYQPQHF	TGTGCCAGCAGCTATGGACAGGGTTATCAGCCCCAGCATTTT
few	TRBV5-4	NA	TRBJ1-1	CASSWAENTEAFF	TGTGCCAGCAGCTGGGCCGAGAACACTGAAGCTTTCTTT
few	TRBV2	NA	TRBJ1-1	CASRVRVPTEAFF	TGTGCCAGCAGAGTCAGGGTTCCCACTGAAGCTTTCTTT
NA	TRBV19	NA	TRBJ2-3	CASRLGGRILSDTQYF	TGTGCCAGTAGGCTCGGAGGGCGTATATTATCCGATACGCAGTATTTT
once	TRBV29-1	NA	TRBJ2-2	CSACHRETTGELFF	TGCAGCGCGTGTCATAGGGAGACCACCGGGGAGCTGTTTTTT
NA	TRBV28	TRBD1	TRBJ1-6	CAIMTGSSYNSPLHF	TGTGCCATCATGACAGGGAGCTCCTATAATTCACCCCTCCACTTT
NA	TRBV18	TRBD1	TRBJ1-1	CASSPRSGDRANTEAFF	TGTGCCAGCTCGCCCAGATCGGGTGACAGGGCGAACACTGAAGCTTTCTTT
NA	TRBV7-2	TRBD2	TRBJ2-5	CASSLDLAGGRETQYF	TGTGCCAGCAGCTTAGACCTAGCGGGGGGGAGAGAGACCCAGTACTTC
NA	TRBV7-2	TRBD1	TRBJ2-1	CASSFSGGDEQFF	TGTGCCAGCAGCTTTTCAGGGGGCGATGAGCAGTTCTTC
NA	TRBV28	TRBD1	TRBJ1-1	CASSLWLDRMDLFF	TGTGCCAGCAGTTTATGGTTGGACAGGATGGATCTTTTCTTT
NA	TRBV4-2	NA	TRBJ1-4	CASSQEAGHRESEKLFF	TGTGCCAGCAGCCAAGAGGCGGGGCATAGGGAAAGTGAAAAACTGTTTTTT
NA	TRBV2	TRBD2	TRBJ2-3	CASSPLAGGRADTQYF	TGTGCCAGCAGTCCCCTAGCGGGGGGCAGAGCAGATACGCAGTATTTT
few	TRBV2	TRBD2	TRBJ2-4	CASSATSGGFIAKNIQYF	TGTGCCAGCAGTGCCACTAGCGGGGGATTCATAGCCAAAAACATTCAGTACTTC
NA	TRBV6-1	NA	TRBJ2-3	CASSEHGGPTDTQYF	TGTGCCAGCAGTGAACATGGAGGGCCGACAGATACGCAGTATTTT
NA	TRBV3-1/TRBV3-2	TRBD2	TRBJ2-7	CASSQYGLAGGGEQYF	TGTGCCAGCAGCCAGTATGGACTAGCGGGAGGAGGGGAGCAGTACTTC
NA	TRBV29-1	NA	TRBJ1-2	CSVGVASRGYTF	TGCAGCGTTGGTGTAGCTAGTCGTGGCTACACCTTC
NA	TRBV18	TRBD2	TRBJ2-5	CASSPPGLASGETQYF	TGTGCCAGCTCACCACCGGGACTAGCTTCTGGAGAGACCCAGTACTTC
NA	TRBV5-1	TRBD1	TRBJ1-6	CASSQGTQGSSPLHF	TGCGCCAGCAGCCAAGGGACACAGGGGTCCTCACCCCTCCACTTT
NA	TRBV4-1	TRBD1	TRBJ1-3	CASSQGTGNGNTIYF	TGCGCCAGCAGCCAAGGGACAGGGAACGGAAACACCATATATTTT
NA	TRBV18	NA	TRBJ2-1	CASAMDLGGAYNEQFF	TGTGCCAGCGCAATGGACCTGGGGGGAGCCTACAATGAGCAGTTCTTC
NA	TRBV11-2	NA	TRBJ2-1	CASSTPLGHEQFF	TGTGCCAGCAGCACTCCGCTTGGACACGAGCAGTTCTTC
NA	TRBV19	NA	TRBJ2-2	CASEKMTEVAGELFF	TGTGCCTCCGAGAAAATGACGGAGGTGGCCGGGGAGCTGTTTTTT
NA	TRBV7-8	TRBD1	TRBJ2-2	CASSSSPGQGNTGELFF	TGTGCCAGCAGCTCTAGCCCCGGACAGGGGAACACCGGGGAGCTGTTTTTT
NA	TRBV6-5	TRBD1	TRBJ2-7	CASSPNRGEQYF	TGTGCCAGCAGCCCCAACAGGGGCGAGCAGTACTTC
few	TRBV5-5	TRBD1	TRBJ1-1	CASRPGQGNTEAFF	TGTGCCAGCAGACCGGGACAGGGGAACACTGAAGCTTTCTTT
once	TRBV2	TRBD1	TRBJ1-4	CASSEYRGQNEKLFF	TGTGCCAGCAGTGAATACAGGGGACAGAATGAAAAACTGTTTTTT
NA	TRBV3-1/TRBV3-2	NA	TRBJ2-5	CASSHIQETQYF	TGTGCCAGCAGCCATATCCAAGAGACCCAGTACTTC
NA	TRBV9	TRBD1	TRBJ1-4	CASSVTGGNNEKLFF	TGTGCCAGCAGCGTAACAGGGGGAAATAATGAAAAACTGTTTTTT
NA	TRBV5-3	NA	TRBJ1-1	CARRGCGKWREGNTEAFF	TGTGCCAGAAGAGGGTGTGGTAAGTGGAGGGAAGGGAACACTGAAGCTTTCTTT
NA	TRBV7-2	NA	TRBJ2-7	CASSLARAPFYF	TGTGCCAGCAGCTTAGCGCGGGCTCCCTTTTACTTC
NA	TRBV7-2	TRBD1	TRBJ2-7	CASSWTGYNEQYF	TGTGCCAGCAGCTGGACAGGGTATAACGAGCAGTACTTC